The TCR beta chain described here comes from a study of blood T cell repertoires in COVID-19. Germline CDR1 and CDR2: GTSNPN and SVGIG (reference sequence). CDR3 size: 13 residues. Deletions cut 0 bases from V and 5 bases from J, with 7 bases between. Participant ages covered roughly 18 to 89 years across 25 or so US areas. Cohort 3 recovery required two negative PCRs, clearance, or symptom resolution. Sequenced by immunoSEQ multiplex PCR; TCRdb stores in-frame clones only, minus some. The sample has over 250,000 clones; about 92% are singletons. J is TRBJ1-4 and V is TRBV30; D call uncertain. The source is a man in his 60s who had recovered from COVID-19. Sample: PBMCs or T cells enriched from blood (not recorded which). The CDR3: CAWSVRRNEKLFF. As DNA, the CDR3 is TGTGCCTGGAGTGTACGCAGAAATGAAAAACTGTTTTTT.